The clone carrying this TCR beta chain was detected a few times. The entry originates in a study of cytotoxic CD8 clonotypes in ibrutinib-treated CLL. Study summary: When averaged across all of the samples, the counts came to a few hundred thousand productive templates and about 95,000 productive rearrangements.

Sequencing used immunoSEQ multiplex PCR; TCRdb keeps in-frame clones, though not all of them. The data hold around 70,000 clones, with around four fifths observed a single time. Library input was 1.5 to 2 micrograms of DNA from cryopreserved PBMCs. The receptor was isolated from a human donor with chronic lymphocytic leukemia. This specimen consisted of PBMCs, obtained after 24 months of ibrutinib treatment.

In nucleotides, the CDR3 is TGTGCCAGCAGCCCCAACGGGCCTGGGGACTATGGCTACACCTTC. Amino acid sequence: CASSPNGPGDYGYTF. The chain combines TRBV7-2 with TRBJ1-2; D is unresolved. Germline V gene sequence: CDR1 SGHTA, CDR2 FQGNSA. This CDR3 is built from 15 residues. Trimming removed 5 bases from V and 3 bases from J, with 16 bases in between.